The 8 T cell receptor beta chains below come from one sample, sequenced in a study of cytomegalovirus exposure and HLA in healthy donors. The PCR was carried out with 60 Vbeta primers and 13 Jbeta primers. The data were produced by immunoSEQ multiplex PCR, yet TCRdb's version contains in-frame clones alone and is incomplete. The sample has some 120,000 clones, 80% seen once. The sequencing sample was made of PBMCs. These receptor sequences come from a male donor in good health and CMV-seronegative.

CDR3 sequence reads: CASSLGGVVETQYF. The CDR3 coding sequence is TGTGCCAGCAGCTTAGGCGGGGTTGTGGAGACCCAGTACTTC. This rearrangement joins TRBV7-3 to TRBJ2-5; the D gene is possibly TRBD2 (6 bases). Germline V gene data show CDR1 as SGHTA and CDR2 as FQGTGA. V lost 2 bases and J lost 5, with 12 bases in between. The CDR3 covers 14 residues.

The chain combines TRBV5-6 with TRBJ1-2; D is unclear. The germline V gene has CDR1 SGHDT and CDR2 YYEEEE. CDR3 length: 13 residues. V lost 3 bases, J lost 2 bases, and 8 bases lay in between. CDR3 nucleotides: TGTGCCAGCAGCTCTGTGAGGAACTATGGCTACACCTTC. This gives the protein CASSSVRNYGYTF.

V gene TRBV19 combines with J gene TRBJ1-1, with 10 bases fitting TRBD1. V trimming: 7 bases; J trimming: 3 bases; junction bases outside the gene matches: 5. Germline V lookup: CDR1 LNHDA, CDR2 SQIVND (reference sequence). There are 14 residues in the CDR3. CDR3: CASNVGTGDTEAFF. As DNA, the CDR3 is TGTGCCAGTAATGTTGGGACAGGGGACACTGAAGCTTTCTTT.

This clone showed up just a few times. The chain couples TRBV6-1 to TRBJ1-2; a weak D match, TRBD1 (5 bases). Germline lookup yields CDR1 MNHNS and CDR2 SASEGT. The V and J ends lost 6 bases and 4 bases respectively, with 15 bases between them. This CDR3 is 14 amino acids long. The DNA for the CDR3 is TGTGCCAGCAGCCTAAAGGGACTCACCTATGGCTACACCTTC. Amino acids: CASSLKGLTYGYTF.

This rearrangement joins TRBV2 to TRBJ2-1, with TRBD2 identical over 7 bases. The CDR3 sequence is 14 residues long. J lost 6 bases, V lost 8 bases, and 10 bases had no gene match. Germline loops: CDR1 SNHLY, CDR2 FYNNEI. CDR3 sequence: CASGWEGGSNEQFF. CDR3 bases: TGTGCCAGCGGATGGGAGGGTGGTTCCAATGAGCAGTTCTTC.

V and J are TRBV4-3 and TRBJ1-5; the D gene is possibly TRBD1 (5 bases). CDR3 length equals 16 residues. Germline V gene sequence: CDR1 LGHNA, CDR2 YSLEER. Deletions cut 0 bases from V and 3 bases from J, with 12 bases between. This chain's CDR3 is CASSQETHRFNQPQHF. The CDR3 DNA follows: TGCGCCAGCAGCCAAGAAACCCACAGGTTCAATCAGCCCCAGCATTTT.

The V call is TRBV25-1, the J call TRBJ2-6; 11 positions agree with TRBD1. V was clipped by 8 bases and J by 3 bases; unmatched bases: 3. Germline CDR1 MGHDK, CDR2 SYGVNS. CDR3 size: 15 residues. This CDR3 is CASGQGADGANVLTF. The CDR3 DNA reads TGTGCCAGCGGACAGGGGGCAGATGGGGCCAACGTCCTGACTTTC. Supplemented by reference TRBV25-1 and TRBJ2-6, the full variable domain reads EADIYQTPRYLVIGTGKKITLECSQTMGHDKMYWYQQDPGMELHLIHYSYGVNSTEKGDLSSESTVSRIRTEHFPLTLESARPSHTSQYLCASGQGADGANVLTFGAGSRLTVL.

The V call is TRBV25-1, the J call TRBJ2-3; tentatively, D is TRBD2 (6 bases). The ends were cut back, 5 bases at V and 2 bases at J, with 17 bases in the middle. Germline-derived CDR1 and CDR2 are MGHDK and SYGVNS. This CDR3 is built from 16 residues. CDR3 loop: CASSYRDPGDTDTQYF. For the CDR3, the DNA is TGTGCCAGCAGTTATAGGGACCCGGGAGACACAGATACGCAGTATTTT.